This T cell receptor beta chain is from a study of blood T cell repertoires in COVID-19. Across the whole study: T cells, B-cell-depleted T cells, or PBMCs provided the cDNA or gDNA that served as material.

In the authors' methods: Reference gene primers were amplified, and this amplification served to estimate nucleated cell counts. Clones were read by immunoSEQ multiplex PCR, and TCRdb kept only the in-frame ones, dropping some. That table gives V, J and clone size, and the DNA gave D and trimming. The sample has around 310,000 clones; around 90% are singletons. Germline V gene lookup returns CDR1 SGHTA and CDR2 FQGNSA. With V trimmed by 5 bases and J by 7 bases, 10 bases remained unmatched. CDR3 length: 15 amino acids. This receptor was obtained from a woman aged 40 to 50 with COVID-19, enrolled during active disease. Sequencing was performed on peripheral blood. The rearrangement uses TRBV7-2 and TRBJ2-7; TRBD1 aligns across 11 bases. CDR3: CASSPDRDRGLEQYF. CDR3 in DNA: TGTGCCAGCAGCCCGGACCGGGACAGGGGGTTGGAGCAGTACTTC.